The T cell receptor (beta chain) under discussion was sequenced for a study of identical twins. The CDR3 has 14 amino acids. Germline V gene sequence: CDR1 SNHLY, CDR2 FYNNEI. V was pared by 5 bases and J by 4 bases, with 14 bases between. Comment on this clonotype: Its cognate antigen is unknown.

The study, taken as a whole, reports: Weaker excess twin sharing was seen among beta out-of-frame sequences.

TCRdb used MiXCR to reprocess the 5' RACE reads, holding one entry per CDR3 protein. This table holds under 900,000 distinct CDR3 sequences, around a sixth found once. These same records also appear under a second study, on T cells expressing NK-cell markers. That source notes: The CD3+CD56-NKG2C+ fraction of several donors was also led by these clonotypes.

The sample comprised PBMCs. V and J are TRBV2 and TRBJ1-2; D possibly corresponds to TRBD1 (6 bases). The receptor's source is a young woman in good health. CDR3 protein: CASSWTALSYGYTF. DNA for the CDR3: TGTGCCAGCAGTTGGACAGCGCTATCCTATGGCTACACCTTC.